This T cell receptor (beta chain) was recovered during a study of cytomegalovirus exposure and HLA in healthy donors. Comments on this clone: Its antigen remains unknown.

The PCR employed 60 Vbeta primers together with 13 Jbeta primers. The authors' processing: In a later analysis, the count reached 76 million or so unique TCR beta chains, with around 11 million shared. Sequencing used immunoSEQ multiplex PCR; TCRdb keeps in-frame clones, though not all of them. Clone size and V and J calls were adopted from that table, with D and trimming inferred from the DNA. Of roughly 110,000 clones listed, roughly 82% are singletons. Germline-derived CDR1 and CDR2 are LNHDA and SQIVND (reference sequence). The CDR3 extends over 12 amino acids. The junction had 7 bases not matched to a gene; V was cut back by 11 bases and J by 5 bases. Whole-study results and caveats: Differences between HLA loci emerged in a later analysis of TCR association rates, with DRB1 most and HLA-C fewest. Rare sequences made up most TCRs, while some public TCRs were found in many donors. Reportedly, TCR beta sequences accurately predicted HLA-A and HLA-B alleles in most subjects.

This TCR was recovered from a man in his forties in good health and CMV-seropositive. The chain has TRBV19 and TRBJ1-2; 8 nucleotides agree with TRBD1. The specimen sequenced was PBMCs. Here the CDR3 DNA reads TGTGCCGGCTGGGACAGGATATATGGCTACACCTTC. It encodes CAGWDRIYGYTF.